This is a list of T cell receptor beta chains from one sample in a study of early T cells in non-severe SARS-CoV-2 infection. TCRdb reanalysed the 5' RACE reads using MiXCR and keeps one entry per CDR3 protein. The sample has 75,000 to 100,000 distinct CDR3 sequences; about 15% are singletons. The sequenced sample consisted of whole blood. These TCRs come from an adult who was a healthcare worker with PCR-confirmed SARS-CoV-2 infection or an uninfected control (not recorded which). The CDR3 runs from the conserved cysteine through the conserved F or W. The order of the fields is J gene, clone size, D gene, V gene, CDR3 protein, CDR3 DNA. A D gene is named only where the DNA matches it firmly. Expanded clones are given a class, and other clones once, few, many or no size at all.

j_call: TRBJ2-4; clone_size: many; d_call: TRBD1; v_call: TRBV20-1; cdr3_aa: CSAREQGRTAKNIQYF; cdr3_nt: TGCAGTGCTAGAGAACAGGGGAGAACAGCCAAAAACATTCAGTACTTC
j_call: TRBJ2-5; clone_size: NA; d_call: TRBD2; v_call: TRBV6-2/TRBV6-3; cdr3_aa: CASRLAGGKTQYF; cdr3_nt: TGTGCCAGCAGGTTAGCGGGTGGAAAGACCCAGTACTTC
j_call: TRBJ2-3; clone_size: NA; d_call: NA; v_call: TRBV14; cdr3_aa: CASSQTLGSADTQYF; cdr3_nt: TGTGCCAGCAGCCAGACCCTAGGATCCGCAGATACGCAGTATTTT
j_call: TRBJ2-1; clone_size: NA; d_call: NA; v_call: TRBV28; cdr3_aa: CASGPRSYNEQFF; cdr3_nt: TGTGCCAGTGGACCGAGATCCTACAATGAGCAGTTCTTC
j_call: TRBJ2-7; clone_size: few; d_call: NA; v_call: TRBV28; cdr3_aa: CASSFQRSSYEQYF; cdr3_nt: TGTGCCAGCAGTTTCCAGCGTAGCTCCTACGAGCAGTACTTC
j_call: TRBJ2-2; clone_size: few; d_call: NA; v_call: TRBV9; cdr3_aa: CASSVGAERTGELFF; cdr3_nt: TGTGCCAGCAGCGTAGGGGCAGAGAGGACCGGGGAGCTGTTTTTT
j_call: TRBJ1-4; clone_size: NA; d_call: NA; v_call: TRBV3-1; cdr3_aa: CASSQQGGEEKLFF; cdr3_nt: TGTGCCAGCAGCCAACAGGGCGGAGAAGAAAAACTGTTTTTT
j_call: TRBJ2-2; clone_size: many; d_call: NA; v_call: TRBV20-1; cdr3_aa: CSAGSLQLNTGELFF; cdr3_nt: TGCAGTGCGGGGTCATTACAGCTTAACACCGGGGAGCTGTTTTTT
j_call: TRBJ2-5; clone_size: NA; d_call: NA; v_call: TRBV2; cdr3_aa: CASRVQGDETQYF; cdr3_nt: TGTGCCAGCAGAGTACAGGGAGACGAGACCCAGTACTTC
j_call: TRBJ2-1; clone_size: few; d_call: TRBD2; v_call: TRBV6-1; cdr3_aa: CASSEGLAGADEQFF; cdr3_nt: TGTGCCAGCAGTGAAGGACTAGCGGGAGCGGATGAGCAGTTCTTC
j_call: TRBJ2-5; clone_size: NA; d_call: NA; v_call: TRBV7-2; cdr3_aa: CASSQDHPTQYF; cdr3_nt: TGTGCCAGCAGCCAAGATCATCCGACCCAGTACTTC
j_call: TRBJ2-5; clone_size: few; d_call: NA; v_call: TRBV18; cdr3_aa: CASSVSLQETQYF; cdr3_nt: TGTGCCAGCTCAGTTAGCCTGCAAGAGACCCAGTACTTC
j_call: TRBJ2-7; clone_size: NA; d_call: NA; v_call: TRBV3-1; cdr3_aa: CASSPFSGSYEQYF; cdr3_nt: TGTGCCAGCAGCCCTTTTAGCGGCTCCTACGAGCAGTACTTC
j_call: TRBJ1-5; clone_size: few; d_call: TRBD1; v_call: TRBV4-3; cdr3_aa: CASSQAYRDRGLQPQHF; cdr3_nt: TGCGCCAGCAGCCAAGCCTACCGGGACAGGGGGCTTCAGCCCCAGCATTTT
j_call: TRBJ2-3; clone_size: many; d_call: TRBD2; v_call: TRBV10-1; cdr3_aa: CASSESGGSGRDTQYF; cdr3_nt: TGCGCCAGCAGTGAGTCTGGCGGGAGCGGTCGTGATACGCAGTATTTT
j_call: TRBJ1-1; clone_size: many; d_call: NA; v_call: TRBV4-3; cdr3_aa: CASSADRNTEAFF; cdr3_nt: TGCGCCAGCAGTGCGGACAGGAACACTGAAGCTTTCTTT
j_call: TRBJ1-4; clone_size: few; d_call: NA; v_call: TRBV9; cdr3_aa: CASSVGAGDEKLFF; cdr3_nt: TGTGCCAGCAGCGTAGGGGCGGGGGATGAAAAACTGTTTTTT
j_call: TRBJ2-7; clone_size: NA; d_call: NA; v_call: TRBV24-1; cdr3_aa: CATSDSQTLREQYF; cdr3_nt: TGTGCCACCAGTGATTCCCAGACCCTGAGGGAGCAGTACTTC
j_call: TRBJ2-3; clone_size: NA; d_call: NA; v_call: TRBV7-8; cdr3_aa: CASSLGARNTDTQYF; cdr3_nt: TGTGCCAGCAGCTTAGGGGCAAGGAACACAGATACGCAGTATTTT
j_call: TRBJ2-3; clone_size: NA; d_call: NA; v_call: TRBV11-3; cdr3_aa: CASSPGAPDTQYF; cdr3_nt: TGTGCCAGCAGCCCAGGGGCCCCAGATACGCAGTATTTT
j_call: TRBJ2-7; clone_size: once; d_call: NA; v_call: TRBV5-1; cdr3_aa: CASSLQGSHEQYF; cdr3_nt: TGCGCCAGCAGCTTGCAGGGCAGCCACGAGCAGTACTTC
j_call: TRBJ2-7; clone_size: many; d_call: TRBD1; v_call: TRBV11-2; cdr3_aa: CASSKNTGTAYEQYF; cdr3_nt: TGTGCCAGCAGCAAAAATACCGGGACAGCCTACGAGCAGTACTTC
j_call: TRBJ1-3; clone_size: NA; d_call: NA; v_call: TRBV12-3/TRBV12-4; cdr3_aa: CASTLDRNTIYF; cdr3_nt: TGTGCCAGCACCCTAGACCGAAACACCATATATTTT
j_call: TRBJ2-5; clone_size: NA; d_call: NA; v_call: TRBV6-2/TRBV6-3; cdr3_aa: CASDDVGTQYF; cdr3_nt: TGTGCCAGCGACGACGTAGGGACCCAGTACTTC
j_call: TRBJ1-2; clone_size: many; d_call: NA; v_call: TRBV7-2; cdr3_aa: CASSQHGGQLIYGYTF; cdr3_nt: TGTGCCAGCAGCCAGCACGGCGGACAGTTAATCTATGGCTACACCTTC
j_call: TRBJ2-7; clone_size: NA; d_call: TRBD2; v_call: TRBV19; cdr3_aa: CATGSGSNFDEQYF; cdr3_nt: TGTGCCACGGGTAGCGGGAGCAACTTCGACGAGCAGTACTTC
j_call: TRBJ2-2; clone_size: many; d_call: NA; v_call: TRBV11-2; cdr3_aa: CASSLEPTGELFF; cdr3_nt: TGTGCCAGCAGCTTAGAACCGACCGGGGAGCTGTTTTTT
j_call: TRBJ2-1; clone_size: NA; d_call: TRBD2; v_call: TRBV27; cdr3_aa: CASGTSGNNEQFF; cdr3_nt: TGTGCCAGCGGGACTAGCGGCAACAATGAGCAGTTCTTC
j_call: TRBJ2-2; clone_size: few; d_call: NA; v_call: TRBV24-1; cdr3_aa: CATSVMNTGELFF; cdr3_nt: TGTGCCACCAGTGTTATGAACACCGGGGAGCTGTTTTTT
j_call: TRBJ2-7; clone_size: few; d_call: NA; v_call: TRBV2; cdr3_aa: CASSEVGVDYEQYF; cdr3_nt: TGTGCCAGCAGTGAAGTTGGTGTAGACTACGAGCAGTACTTC
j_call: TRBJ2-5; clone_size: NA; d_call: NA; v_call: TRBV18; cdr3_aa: CASSPGRQQETQYF; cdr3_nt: TGTGCCAGCTCACCAGGGAGGCAGCAAGAGACCCAGTACTTC
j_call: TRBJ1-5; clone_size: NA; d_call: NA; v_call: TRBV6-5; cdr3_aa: CASSSLGGQPQHF; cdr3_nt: TGTGCCAGCAGTTCCCTGGGGGGGCAGCCCCAGCATTTT
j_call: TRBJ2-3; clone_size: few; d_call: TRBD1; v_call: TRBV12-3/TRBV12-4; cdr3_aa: CASGEQGVGTDTQYF; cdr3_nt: TGTGCCAGCGGTGAACAGGGGGTGGGCACAGATACGCAGTATTTT
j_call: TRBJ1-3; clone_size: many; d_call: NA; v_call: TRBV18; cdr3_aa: CASSPATNSGNTIYF; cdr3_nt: TGTGCCAGCTCACCGGCCACTAACTCTGGAAACACCATATATTTT
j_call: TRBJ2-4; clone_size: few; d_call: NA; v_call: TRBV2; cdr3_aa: CATLVAKNIQYF; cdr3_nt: TGTGCCACTCTGGTAGCCAAAAACATTCAGTACTTC
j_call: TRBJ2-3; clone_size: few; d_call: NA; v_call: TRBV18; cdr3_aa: CASSPRDGTDTQYF; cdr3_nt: TGTGCCAGCTCACCACGGGACGGCACAGATACGCAGTATTTT
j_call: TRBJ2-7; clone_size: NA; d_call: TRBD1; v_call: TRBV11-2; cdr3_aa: CASSLDKGTETYEQYF; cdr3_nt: TGTGCCAGCAGCTTAGATAAGGGGACAGAGACCTACGAGCAGTACTTC
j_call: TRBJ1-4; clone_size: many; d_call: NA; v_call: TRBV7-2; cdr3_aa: CASTYAAGRREKLFF; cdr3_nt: TGTGCCAGCACCTATGCCGCGGGGCGGAGGGAAAAACTGTTTTTT
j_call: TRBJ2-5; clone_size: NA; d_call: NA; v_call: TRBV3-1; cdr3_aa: CASSKGTPAGTQYF; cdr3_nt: TGTGCCAGCAGCAAAGGGACTCCCGCGGGGACCCAGTACTTC
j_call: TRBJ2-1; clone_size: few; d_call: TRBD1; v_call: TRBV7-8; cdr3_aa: CASSLGQGGYEQFF; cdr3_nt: TGTGCCAGCAGCTTAGGACAGGGGGGGTATGAGCAGTTCTTC
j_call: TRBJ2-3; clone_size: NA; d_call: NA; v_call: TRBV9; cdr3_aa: CASSVAGLTDTQYF; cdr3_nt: TGTGCCAGCAGCGTAGCCGGGCTCACAGATACGCAGTATTTT